These T cell receptor beta chains were read from a single sample in a study of human T cells and chemical hapten exposure. Via MiXCR, TCRdb re-called the RACE reads, giving one row per CDR3 protein. The sample includes about 65,000 distinct CDR3 sequences, around 6.3% seen only once; the top ten take around 3.4%. The sequenced sample was whole blood. The source is a female donor in good health. Some clones in this sample may be carry-over from other donors' samples. Each CDR3 is given with its conserved first and last residue. The D gene is left open where the match is weak. Clone size is stated in some rows and not others, as once, few, many or a class when expanded.

j_call | clone_size | d_call | v_call | cdr3_aa | cdr3_nt
TRBJ1-5 | few | TRBD1 | TRBV29-1 | CSVVQDRAQHF | TGCAGCGTTGTACAGGACAGGGCCCAGCATTTT
TRBJ2-3 | many | NA | TRBV6-5 | CASSYVSGSASDTQYF | TGTGCCAGCAGTTACGTGAGCGGATCTGCATCAGATACGCAGTATTTT
TRBJ2-7 | many | TRBD1 | TRBV7-2 | CASSLAGTGPYEQYF | TGTGCCAGCAGCTTAGCAGGGACAGGGCCCTACGAGCAGTACTTC
TRBJ2-3 | many | NA | TRBV20-1 | CSASRDRITDTQYF | TGCAGTGCTAGTCGGGACCGGATCACAGATACGCAGTATTTT
TRBJ1-3 | many | NA | TRBV29-1 | CSVEDAHGGIEGPHSGNTIYF | TGCAGCGTTGAAGATGCCCATGGTGGAATAGAGGGGCCACACTCTGGAAACACCATATATTTT
TRBJ1-6 | NA | NA | TRBV6-2/TRBV6-3 | CASSYFWTTAAYNSPLHF | TGTGCCAGCAGTTACTTTTGGACAACAGCAGCATATAATTCACCCCTCCACTTT
TRBJ2-6 | NA | NA | TRBV5-1 | CASSLQAFSGANVLTF | TGCGCCAGCAGCTTACAAGCCTTCTCTGGGGCCAACGTCCTGACTTTC
TRBJ1-2 | NA | TRBD1 | TRBV10-3 | CAITSGQGIGYGYTF | TGTGCCATCACCTCGGGACAGGGGATTGGCTATGGCTACACCTTC
TRBJ2-5 | many | TRBD2 | TRBV7-8 | CASSLKTSGRALETQYF | TGTGCCAGCAGCCTAAAGACTAGCGGGAGGGCCTTGGAGACCCAGTACTTC
TRBJ1-2 | many | TRBD1 | TRBV7-9 | CASSPGTDDGYTF | TGTGCCAGCAGCCCAGGGACAGATGATGGCTACACCTTC
TRBJ2-5 | many | TRBD2 | TRBV7-9 | CATYTSRTSGREWRETQYF | TGTGCCACCTATACCTCACGGACTAGCGGGAGGGAGTGGAGAGAGACCCAGTACTTC
TRBJ1-1 | few | NA | TRBV20-1 | CSARGGPNTEAFF | TGCAGTGCTAGGGGGGGACCGAACACTGAAGCTTTCTTT
TRBJ2-3 | few | NA | TRBV20-1 | CSAKADPSTDTQYF | TGCAGTGCTAAAGCGGATCCTAGCACAGATACGCAGTATTTT
TRBJ2-3 | NA | TRBD1 | TRBV27 | CASTSYGTGGTTDTQYF | TGTGCCAGCACCTCTTACGGGACAGGGGGCACCACAGATACGCAGTATTTT
TRBJ2-7 | NA | NA | TRBV28 | CAGADSDEQYF | TGTGCCGGGGCGGACAGTGACGAGCAGTACTTC
TRBJ2-3 | many | TRBD1 | TRBV6-1 | CASSGGTGQTQYF | TGTGCCAGCAGTGGGGGGACGGGACAGACGCAGTATTTT
TRBJ1-4 | many | NA | TRBV12-3/TRBV12-4 | CASSLARGEKLFF | TGTGCCAGCAGTTTAGCGCGCGGAGAAAAACTGTTTTTT
TRBJ2-1 | NA | TRBD1 | TRBV7-3 | CASRSTSTGNNEQFF | TGTGCCAGCAGATCCACCTCGACAGGGAACAATGAGCAGTTCTTC
TRBJ2-1 | few | NA | TRBV12-3/TRBV12-4 | CASSLSQGTYNEQFF | TGTGCCAGCAGTTTGTCACAGGGAACCTACAATGAGCAGTTCTTC
TRBJ2-1 | many | NA | TRBV29-1 | CSVEDLADSPHNEQFF | TGCAGCGTTGAAGATCTAGCGGACAGTCCCCACAATGAGCAGTTCTTC
TRBJ2-3 | NA | TRBD2 | TRBV5-6 | CASSEWAGASTDTQYF | TGTGCCAGCAGCGAGTGGGCGGGAGCTAGCACAGATACGCAGTATTTT
TRBJ1-1 | NA | TRBD1 | TRBV10-3 | CAISYTGGGRTEAFF | TGTGCCATCAGTTACACAGGGGGCGGGAGGACTGAAGCTTTCTTT
TRBJ1-5 | many | NA | TRBV28 | CASSPGLNQPQHF | TGTGCCAGCAGTCCGGGCCTCAATCAGCCCCAGCATTTT
TRBJ1-5 | many | TRBD1 | TRBV12-3/TRBV12-4 | CASSLIGTGQPQHF | TGTGCCAGCAGTTTAATCGGGACAGGGCAGCCCCAGCATTTT
TRBJ2-5 | many | NA | TRBV20-1 | CSARDPRAPQETQYF | TGCAGTGCTAGAGATCCCCGAGCACCGCAAGAGACCCAGTACTTC
TRBJ2-1 | few | NA | TRBV4-1 | CASSQDRLAVNEQFF | TGCGCCAGCAGCCAAGATAGACTGGCGGTCAATGAGCAGTTCTTC
TRBJ2-3 | NA | TRBD2 | TRBV3-1 | CASGEGTSATDTQYF | TGTGCCAGCGGGGAGGGGACTAGCGCCACAGATACGCAGTATTTT
TRBJ2-3 | NA | NA | TRBV12-3/TRBV12-4 | CASSFSASTGTDTQYF | TGTGCCAGCAGTTTTAGTGCCTCCACTGGCACAGATACGCAGTATTTT